This TCR beta chain was found in a study of cytomegalovirus exposure and HLA in healthy donors. Study outcomes and limitations: The majority of CMV-associated TCR beta chains were reported as apparently HLA-restricted in a later analysis. Several V segments, TRBV6-2 and TRBV6-3 among them, could not be told apart and were dropped. Per a later analysis, HLA-associated TCR beta chains showed more clonal expansion than other, equally common TCR beta chains.

PCR involved 60 Vbeta and 13 Jbeta primers. In the authors' workflow: Later analysis identified tens of millions of unique TCR beta chains, about 10 million shared. Data came from immunoSEQ multiplex PCR; TCRdb stores just in-frame clones and leaves some out. Clone size and V and J calls were adopted from that table, with D and trimming inferred from the DNA. The data show roughly 110,000 clones, with 65% to 75% seen just once and around 4.2% held by the top ten. CDR3 size: 14 residues. From germline, CDR1 is SGHTA and CDR2 FQGNSA. V lost 5 bases and J 8 bases, leaving 18 bases between the germline ends. Details on this clone: Its antigen is as yet unknown.

The clonotype comes from a woman aged 40 to 50 in good health and CMV-seropositive. Sequencing was carried out using PBMCs. The rearrangement joins TRBV7-2 to TRBJ1-2, with D perhaps TRBD1 (6 bases). The CDR3 region is CASSPRGTGWGYTF. In DNA form, the CDR3 reads TGTGCCAGCAGCCCCCGGGGTACAGGGTGGGGCTACACCTTC.